One and the same sample provided the 21 T cell receptor beta chains below, sequenced in a study of T-cell memory formation after mild COVID-19. TCRdb called the 5' RACE reads again in MiXCR, with one record for every CDR3 protein. The table lists about 340,000 distinct CDR3 sequences, 20% to 25% of them singletons. The specimen was PBMCs or a T cell subset sorted from them (not recorded which). The source is an adult woman who had mild COVID-19 (a few samples of this study predate the infection). Cell type and time point are not known.

The sample holds a few counts of this clonotype. The J gene is TRBJ2-7, the V gene TRBV6-2 or TRBV6-3; no definite D call. Germline lookup yields CDR1 MNHEY and CDR2 SVGEGT. The V and J ends lost 7 bases and 3 bases respectively, with 13 bases between them. This CDR3 has 13 amino acids. The chain's CDR3 is CASTSPPYYEQYF. The CDR3 region has the DNA TGTGCCAGCACCTCGCCACCCTACTACGAGCAGTACTTC.

The J gene is TRBJ1-2, the V gene TRBV7-2; 9 bases agree with TRBD1. Per germline, CDR1 SGHTA and CDR2 FQGNSA. V was pared by 4 bases and J by 8 bases, with 11 bases of the junction left unmatched. The CDR3 is 15 residues long. Written as DNA, the CDR3 is TGTGCCAGCAGCTCAGGGGGGACAGGGTCTCGAGGCTACACCTTC. Translating gives CASSSGGTGSRGYTF.

CDR3 amino acids: CASSLQRTDTQYF. In DNA, the CDR3 is TGTGCCAGCAGCTTACAGCGCACAGATACGCAGTATTTT. V and J are TRBV7-2 and TRBJ2-3; D not certain. Germline V lookup: CDR1 SGHTA, CDR2 FQGNSA. Trimming removed 2 bases from V and 1 base from J, with 4 bases in between. The CDR3 is 13 residues long.

This clonotype was counted only a few times. The rearrangement uses TRBV7-2 and TRBJ2-7, with a tentative D call TRBD1 (6 bases). Germline CDR1 and CDR2: SGHTA and FQGNSA. Trimming removed 2 bases from V and 3 bases from J, with 11 bases in between. The CDR3 covers 14 residues. This chain's CDR3 is CASSLRTANYEQYF. CDR3 DNA sequence: TGTGCCAGCAGCTTAAGGACAGCCAACTACGAGCAGTACTTC.

J is TRBJ2-1 and V is TRBV6-5; TRBD2 agrees at 8 bases. The CDR3 is made up of 15 amino acids. CDR1 and CDR2 (germline): MNHEY, SVGAGI. The V gene end was trimmed by 0 bases and the J gene end by 4 bases; junction bases not matched to a gene: 2. CDR3 amino acids: CASSYSGGRYNEQFF. The CDR3, as DNA: TGTGCCAGCAGTTACTCGGGCGGGAGGTACAATGAGCAGTTCTTC.

This clonotype occurred a few times. This rearrangement joins TRBV30 to TRBJ1-5; D is ambiguous. Germline V gene sequence: CDR1 GTSNPN, CDR2 SVGIG (reference sequence). V lost 0 bases and J 6 bases, leaving 9 bases between the germline ends. This CDR3 region has 13 residues. CDR3 bases: TGTGCCTGGAGTGTACACTGGGGTCAGCCCCAGCATTTT. It yields the protein CAWSVHWGQPQHF.

In its sample, this clonotype was seen a few times. This rearrangement joins TRBV7-8 to TRBJ2-7; D is uncertain. This CDR3 comprises 15 residues. V lost 0 bases and J 6 bases, leaving 15 bases between the germline ends. Germline V gene sequence: CDR1 SGHVS, CDR2 FQNEAQ. CDR3 in DNA: TGTGCCAGCAGCTTAGCGCTCAGGCGCAGCACCGAGCAGTACTTC. Residues: CASSLALRRSTEQYF.

In this sample, this clonotype turned up a few times. The chain has TRBV7-3 and TRBJ2-1, with a possible D match to TRBD1 (5 bases). The germline CDR1 and CDR2 sequences are SGHTA and FQGTGA. V lost 3 bases and J 5 bases, leaving 8 bases between the germline ends. The CDR3 has 13 residues. The CDR3 DNA sequence: TGTGCCAGCAGCTTGTTAGGGGACAATGAGCAGTTCTTC. The encoded protein is CASSLLGDNEQFF. The full variable domain, rest sourced from reference TRBV7-3 and TRBJ2-1, is GAGVSQTPSNKVTEKGKYVELRCDPISGHTALYWYRQSLGQGPEFLIYFQGTGAADDSGLPNDRFFAVRPEGSVSTLKIQRTERGDSAVYLCASSLLGDNEQFFGPGTRLTVL.

This clonotype was found many times. The chain carries TRBV4-1 and TRBJ1-4; maybe TRBD1 (6 bases). The ends were cut back, 2 bases at V and 7 bases at J, with 20 bases in the middle. The CDR3 covers 17 residues. CDR1 is MGHRA and CDR2 is YSYEKL in the germline V gene. CDR3 protein: CASSQPPARGRGEKLFF. For the CDR3, the DNA is TGCGCCAGCAGCCAACCGCCAGCCAGGGGTCGAGGTGAAAAACTGTTTTTT.

This clonotype has only a few counts. The chain joins TRBV6-5 to TRBJ1-1; D might be TRBD1 (5 bases). The CDR3 length is 14 residues. V lost 7 bases and J 4 bases, leaving 16 bases between the germline ends. Germline V gene sequence: CDR1 MNHEY, CDR2 SVGAGI. CDR3 in DNA: TGTGCCAGCACAAACGGGGCAGGGCCCACTGAAGCTTTCTTT. It encodes CASTNGAGPTEAFF.

Written as DNA, the CDR3 is TGCGCCAGCAGCTACTTACAGGGATACCCCTACGAGCAGTACTTC. It yields the protein CASSYLQGYPYEQYF. V and J are TRBV5-1 and TRBJ2-7; D might be TRBD1 (6 bases). The CDR3 is 15 amino acids. The V end lost 3 bases, the J end lost 2 bases, and 15 bases lay between the germline ends. CDR1 and CDR2 (germline): SGHRS, YFSETQ.

This clonotype was counted ten times or more. The V and J genes are TRBV12-3 or TRBV12-4 and TRBJ1-3, with D unresolved. This CDR3 region has 13 residues. The V end lost 7 bases, the J end lost 0 bases, and 7 bases lay between the germline ends. The CDR3 coding sequence is TGTGCCAGCATCAGGTCCTCTGGAAACACCATATATTTT. Translation: CASIRSSGNTIYF.

The chain links TRBV12-3 or TRBV12-4 to TRBJ1-5, with a weak D call TRBD1 (6 bases). The CDR3 covers 16 residues. V was trimmed by 6 bases and J by 0 bases, leaving 15 bases between them. This CDR3 reads CASSTGPLYSNQPQHF. DNA for the CDR3: TGTGCCAGCAGCACAGGGCCCCTTTATAGCAATCAGCCCCAGCATTTT.

This clonotype turned up a few times. The rearrangement links TRBV12-3 or TRBV12-4 to TRBJ2-6, with D perhaps TRBD2 (6 bases). Trimming took 8 bases from V and 0 from J, leaving 17 bases between them. The CDR3 loop spans 17 amino acids. CDR3 DNA: TGTGCCAGCTTTAGGGGAGGACAAATCTCTGGGGCCAACGTCCTGACTTTC. Translating it yields CASFRGGQISGANVLTF.

The rearrangement joins TRBV7-6 to TRBJ2-7, with D tentatively TRBD1 or TRBD2 (5 bases each). Looked up from germline, CDR1 is SGHVS and CDR2 is FNYEAQ. With 5 bases removed from V and 6 bases from J, the gap between germline ends came to 23 bases. This CDR3 is 16 amino acids long. The chain's CDR3 is CASSALVRDRYTEQYF. For the CDR3, the DNA is TGTGCCAGCAGCGCCTTGGTAAGGGACCGCTATACCGAGCAGTACTTC.

This clonotype was observed at least ten times. The V and J genes are TRBV10-3 and TRBJ1-2; TRBD1 aligns across 7 bases. The V gene end was trimmed by 4 bases and the J gene end by 0 bases; junction bases not matched to a gene: 5. The CDR3 contains 15 residues. The germline V gene has CDR1 ENHRY and CDR2 SYGVKD. CDR3 protein: CAISGGQNANYGYTF. Here the CDR3 DNA reads TGTGCCATCAGTGGGGGACAGAATGCTAACTATGGCTACACCTTC.

This clonotype was observed a handful of times. The chain couples TRBV30 to TRBJ2-5, with TRBD2 identical over 9 bases. Germline V gives CDR1 GTSNPN, CDR2 SVGIG (reference sequence). V lost 7 bases to trimming and J lost 6 bases; unmatched junction nucleotides: 9. This CDR3 spans 13 amino acids. The CDR3 DNA reads as TGTGCCTTGATGTTGCGGGGGGGCAAGACCCAGTACTTC. Its protein is CALMLRGGKTQYF.

This clonotype was found a few times. The rearrangement links TRBV7-2 to TRBJ2-2; 8 bases map to TRBD2. CDR3 length equals 15 residues. CDR1 and CDR2 from the germline V gene are SGHTA and FQGNSA. V lost 5 bases and J lost 0; bases outside the gene matches: 2. CDR3 sequence: CASSKGLANTGELFF. As DNA, the CDR3 is TGTGCCAGCAGCAAGGGACTAGCGAACACCGGGGAGCTGTTTTTT.

This rearrangement joins TRBV29-1 to TRBJ1-1, with D perhaps TRBD1 (5 bases). The length of the CDR3 is 14 residues. The germline CDR1 and CDR2 sequences are SQVTM and ANQGSEA. The V and J ends lost 3 bases and 5 bases respectively, with 16 bases between them. CDR3 sequence reads: CSVDLIGAGTEAFF. CDR3 sequence (DNA): TGCAGCGTTGATCTGATAGGGGCAGGGACTGAAGCTTTCTTT. Complete variable domain (other parts from reference TRBV29-1 and TRBJ1-1): SAVISQKPSRDICQRGTSLTIQCQVDSQVTMMFWYRQQPGQSLTLIATANQGSEATYESGFVIDKFPISRPNLTFSTLTVSNMSPEDSSIYLCSVDLIGAGTEAFFGQGTRLTVV.

The CDR3 DNA sequence: TGTGCCACCCGACGGTCGAACACCGGGGAGCTGTTTTTT. Translated, it gives CATRRSNTGELFF. This chain connects TRBV24-1 to TRBJ2-2; D is unclear. Germline V gene lookup returns CDR1 KGHDR and CDR2 SFDVKD. Between the trimmed V and J ends, which lost 9 bases and 0 bases, there was a span of 7 bases. This CDR3 comprises 13 residues.

This sequence joins TRBV5-1 and TRBJ1-1; TRBD1 matches 9 bases. This CDR3 spans 15 amino acids. CDR1 SGHRS and CDR2 YFSETQ come from the germline V gene. Germline trimming cut 4 bases from V and 5 bases from J; bases unmatched to any gene: 9. CDR3 nucleotides: TGCGCCAGCAGCCGGGGGGGGACAGGGAGTACTGAAGCTTTCTTT. Protein: CASSRGGTGSTEAFF.